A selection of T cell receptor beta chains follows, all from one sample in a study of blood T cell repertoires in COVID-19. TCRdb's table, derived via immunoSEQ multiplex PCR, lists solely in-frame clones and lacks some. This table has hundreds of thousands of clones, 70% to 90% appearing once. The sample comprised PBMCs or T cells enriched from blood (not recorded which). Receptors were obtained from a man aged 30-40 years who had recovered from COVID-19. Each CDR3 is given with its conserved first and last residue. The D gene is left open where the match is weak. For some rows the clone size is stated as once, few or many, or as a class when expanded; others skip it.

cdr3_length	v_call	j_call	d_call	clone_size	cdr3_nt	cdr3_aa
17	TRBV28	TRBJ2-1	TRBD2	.	TGTGCCAGCACCTCCAGCGGGAGTCGGAGCTCCTACAATGAGCAGTTCTTC	CASTSSGSRSSYNEQFF
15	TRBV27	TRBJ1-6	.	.	TGTGCCAGCAGTCCCCGGGACACGGATAATTCACCCCTCCACTTT	CASSPRDTDNSPLHF
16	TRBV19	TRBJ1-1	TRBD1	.	TGTGCCAGTAGTATGAGGGGCAGGGGGCTGAACACTGAAGCTTTCTTT	CASSMRGRGLNTEAFF
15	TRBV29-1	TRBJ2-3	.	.	TGCAGCGTTGACGCGCAGGTAGCGCGACCAGATACGCAGTATTTT	CSVDAQVARPDTQYF
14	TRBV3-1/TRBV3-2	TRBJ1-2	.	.	TGTGCCAGCAGCCAGAACCAAAACAGGGAAGGCTACACCTTC	CASSQNQNREGYTF
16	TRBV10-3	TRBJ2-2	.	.	TGTGCCATCAGTGAGTCCCAGGGAGGGGGACCCGGGGAGCTGTTTTTT	CAISESQGGGPGELFF
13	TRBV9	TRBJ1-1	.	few	TGTGCCAGCAGCGTGAGGGTGGGCGCTGAAGCTTTCTTT	CASSVRVGAEAFF
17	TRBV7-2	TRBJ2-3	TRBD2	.	TGTGCCAGCAGCCCCGAGCTAGCGGGAGGGCCACCAGATACGCAGTATTTT	CASSPELAGGPPDTQYF
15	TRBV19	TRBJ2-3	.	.	TGTGCCAGTAGTATAGGTCGGGGGAAGTCAGATACGCAGTATTTT	CASSIGRGKSDTQYF
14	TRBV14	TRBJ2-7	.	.	TGTGCCAGCAGCGATCCGGACACCGCCTACGAGCAGTACTTC	CASSDPDTAYEQYF
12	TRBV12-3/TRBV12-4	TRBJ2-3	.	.	TGTGCCAGCAGTTTTAGGGAGGATACGCAGTATTTT	CASSFREDTQYF
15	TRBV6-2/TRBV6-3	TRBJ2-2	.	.	TGTGCCAGCAGTTACCCGGGCAGGGAAACCGGGGAGCTGTTTTTT	CASSYPGRETGELFF
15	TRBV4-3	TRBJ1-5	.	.	TGCGCCAGCAGCCAAGATTCAGGGATCCATCAGCCCCAGCATTTT	CASSQDSGIHQPQHF
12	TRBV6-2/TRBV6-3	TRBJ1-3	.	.	TGTGCCAGCAGTTATGTGGCGGACACCATATATTTT	CASSYVADTIYF
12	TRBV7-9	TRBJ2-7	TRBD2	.	TGTGCCAGCAGTCTTAGCGGGTACGAGCAGTACTTC	CASSLSGYEQYF
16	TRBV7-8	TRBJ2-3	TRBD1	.	TGTGCCAGCGCCATGGACAGGGGGCTTATAACAGATACGCAGTATTTT	CASAMDRGLITDTQYF
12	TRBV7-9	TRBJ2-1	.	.	TGTGCCAGCAGCTTAGGGAGCAATGAGCAGTTCTTC	CASSLGSNEQFF
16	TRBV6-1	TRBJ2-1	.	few	TGTGCCAGCAGTGAATTTCGGGGTGCGTCCTACAATGAGCAGTTCTTC	CASSEFRGASYNEQFF
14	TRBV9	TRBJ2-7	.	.	TGTGCCAGCAGCCCCGGCGGGTCCCTCTACGAGCAGTACTTC	CASSPGGSLYEQYF
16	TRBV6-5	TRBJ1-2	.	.	TGTGCCAGCAGTTATCTTACGGAGGGAACTAACTATGGCTACACCTTC	CASSYLTEGTNYGYTF
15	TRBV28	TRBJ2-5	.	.	TGTGCCAGCATCCCCGTGGGGGGTTTGGGAGAGACCCAGTACTTC	CASIPVGGLGETQYF
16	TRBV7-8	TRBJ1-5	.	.	TGTGCCAGCAGCTTAGGAGTAGCCCATAGCAATCAGCCCCAGCATTTT	CASSLGVAHSNQPQHF
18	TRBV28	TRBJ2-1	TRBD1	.	TGTGCCAGCAGTTTAAGGACCGGGGGACAGGGGGAGTACAATGAGCAGTTCTTC	CASSLRTGGQGEYNEQFF
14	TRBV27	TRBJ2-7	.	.	TGTGCCAGCAGTTTACGCGGGACCCCCTACGAGCAGTACTTC	CASSLRGTPYEQYF
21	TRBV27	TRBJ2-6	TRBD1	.	TGTGCCAGCAGTTTACGCCCCACCGGGACAGGGGGGCACTCTGGGGCCAACGTCCTGACTTTC	CASSLRPTGTGGHSGANVLTF
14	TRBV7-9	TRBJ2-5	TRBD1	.	TGTGCCAGCAGCTTGACAGGGCGGCAAGAGACCCAGTACTTC	CASSLTGRQETQYF